This T cell receptor (beta chain) was sequenced during a study of cytomegalovirus exposure and HLA in healthy donors. The PCR ran on 60 Vbeta and 13 Jbeta primers. Libraries were prepared by immunoSEQ multiplex PCR; TCRdb keeps only in-frame clonotypes and omits some of them. Of about 120,000 clones listed, around 80% were seen once; the top ten hold more than 8%. Germline CDR1 SGDLS, CDR2 YYNGEE. V lost 3 bases and J 7 bases, leaving 14 bases between the germline ends. The CDR3 covers 14 residues. At the time of sampling, donors were nominally healthy, though unrecorded immune exposures were likely. The TCR originated in a female donor in good health and CMV-seropositive. Sequenced material: PBMCs. V and J are TRBV9 and TRBJ1-5; D is perhaps TRBD1 (5 bases). The CDR3 loop is CASSARGGEQPQHF. Written as DNA, the CDR3 is TGTGCCAGCAGCGCGCGGGGGGGGGAGCAGCCCCAGCATTTT.